The sequence of this T cell receptor (beta chain) was determined in a study of T-cell memory formation after mild COVID-19 listed by TCRdb under 2021. Broadly, across the study: TCR sequence clusters from the two donors were largely donor specific. In a couple of donors, T-cell clones that expanded and contracted after mild COVID-19 were tracked by sequencing TCRalpha and TCRbeta repertoires over time. Two young, previously healthy adult volunteers made up the cohort, one male and one female. Results the study describes overall, beyond this receptor: The study included only two mild cases, and larger cohorts that include severe cases with pre-infection samples were judged to be necessary. Contracting CD4+ clones turned up mainly in the CM and EM memory subsets, whereas EMRA was where CD8+ clones were enriched. Whether the second-wave clones peaking on day 37 were SARS-CoV-2 specific was not confirmed. Clones contracting from day 15 to 85 had balanced CD4/CD8 phenotypes, while a second wave expanding from day 15 to 37 was biased towards CD4+. Some responding clones were detected in pre-infection memory, which suggested that pre-existing cross-reactive memory T cells had joined the SARS-CoV-2 response.

The reads were generated on an Illumina NovaSeq 6000. cDNA libraries for TCRalpha and TCRbeta were prepared by 5'RACE using constant-segment primers, with sample barcodes and unique molecular identifiers added. RNA was extracted from every sample with Trizol reagent. Amplification of the libraries took two PCR steps, and the second step added a second sample barcode plus Illumina TruSeq adapters. The libraries were sequenced on an Illumina NovaSeq using 2 x 150 bp paired-end reads. As for the original processing: The reads were demultiplexed and collapsed into UMI-guided consensus sequences using migec v1.2.7. Using mixcr v2.1.11, the UMI consensuses were aligned to TRA and TRB V and J templates and assembled into clonotypes. Clonotypes were classified as expanded or contracted when called significant by both edgeR and NoisET, with noise models trained on biological replicates. For edgeR calls, a false discovery rate-adjusted p below 0.01 and a log2 fold-change threshold of 1 were applied. As an exploratory analysis of dynamics, max-normalized trajectories of the 1000 most abundant clonotypes were examined by PCA with hierarchical clustering. Separately sequenced CD4+ and CD8+ repertoires were used to assign the CD4 or CD8 phenotype of responding clones. In TCRdb, the public reads were trimmed at Q25 with fastp and aligned with MiXCR, with productive beta chains retained. Each entry merges the rows of one CDR3 protein and shows their most common DNA and genes. TCRdb, rather than the study authors, made the V and J calls. In all, the sample holds about 130,000 distinct CDR3 sequences, and approximately 5.9% of those were seen once. Approximately 2.1% of the sample belongs to the ten largest clones.

Trimming costs V 2 bases and J 9 bases, and their ends lie 18 bases apart. Inclusive of the bounding cysteine and phenylalanine, the CDR3 is 15 residues long. Only the CDR3 DNA stays, 45 bases, in frame from base 1. CDR1 SGHDT and CDR2 YYEEEE are derived from the germline V gene. In the case of this clonotype: Its antigen is unknown. The sample holds no much larger clone one base away, and base qualities are not on file.

Ficoll-Paque density gradient centrifugation was used to isolate PBMCs. The receptor chain draws on TRBV5-6 and TRBJ1-3, with an unclear D gene assignment. Sequencing was done on a sample of PBMCs or a T cell subset sorted from them (not recorded which). The sequence derives from an adult woman who had mild COVID-19 (a few samples of this study predate the infection). The sample titles of this study are shuffled in the database, so cell type and time point are left out; the donor was told from shared clones. The CDR3 region reads CASSLHGAVGLTIYF. Read as DNA, the sequence is TGTGCCAGCAGCTTACATGGCGCCGTAGGACTCACCATATATTTT.